The 31 T cell receptor beta chains presented below share a single source sample, sequenced in a study of lymphopenia after photon versus proton radiotherapy. Only in-frame clones appear in the TCRdb table, and some are missing; sequencing was by immunoSEQ multiplex PCR. The sample shows some 30,000 clones, 90% of them seen only once. Sequencing used peripheral blood, obtained from a patient treated with photon-based radiotherapy. Receptors originate from a woman in her 50s with pancreatic cancer.

The rearrangement joins TRBV5-1 to TRBJ2-1; tentatively, D is TRBD2 (6 bases). Deletions cut 5 bases from V and 8 bases from J, with 17 bases between. CDR1 SGHRS and CDR2 YFSETQ come from the germline V gene. The CDR3 consists of 14 residues. In DNA, the CDR3 is TGCGCCAGCAGACCCACCGGGAGTACCCATGAGCAGTTCTTC. Amino acid sequence: CASRPTGSTHEQFF.

CDR3 region: CSVRHTTNYGYTF. The CDR3 DNA sequence: TGCAGCGTTCGCCACACAACTAACTATGGCTACACCTTC. This rearrangement joins TRBV29-1 to TRBJ1-2; unclear D gene. Germline V gene sequence: CDR1 SQVTM, CDR2 ANQGSEA. This CDR3 is 13 amino acids long. The V and J ends lost 5 bases and 0 bases respectively, with 10 bases between them.

The rearrangement joins TRBV27 to TRBJ1-1, with D hard to call. The germline V gene has CDR1 MNHEY and CDR2 SMNVEV (reference sequence). The V gene lost 2 bases and the J gene lost 4 bases, with 11 bases spanning the gap. CDR3 size: 14 residues. The CDR3 sequence: CASSLAILGTEAFF. CDR3 in DNA: TGTGCCAGCAGTTTAGCGATCCTCGGCACTGAAGCTTTCTTT.

V usage is TRBV7-9 and J usage is TRBJ2-1, with a weak D call TRBD2 (5 bases). This CDR3 is 14 amino acids long. Trimming took off 7 bases at V and 1 base at J, with 11 bases between the two ends. Germline CDR1 reads SEHNR; CDR2 reads FQNEAQ (reference sequence). As DNA, the CDR3 is TGTGCCAGCACCTGGAGAGGGTCCTACAATGAGCAGTTCTTC. This sequence encodes CASTWRGSYNEQFF.

This clone was counted only a few times. V gene TRBV6-1 combines with J gene TRBJ2-4; TRBD1 agrees at 8 bases. Germline loops: CDR1 MNHNS, CDR2 SASEGT. Germline trimming cut 6 bases from V and 1 base from J; bases unmatched to any gene: 11. This CDR3 is 17 amino acids long. CDR3 nucleotides: TGTGCCAGCAGGGAAAGACAGAGGACAGGGGCCAAAAACATTCAGTACTTC. Protein product: CASRERQRTGAKNIQYF.

The rearrangement joins TRBV7-9 to TRBJ2-1; D is unresolved. The CDR3 loop spans 12 amino acids. Trimming took 5 bases from V and 8 from J, leaving 10 bases between them. CDR1 is SEHNR, CDR2 FQNEAQ, per germline (reference sequence). In nucleotides, the CDR3 is TGTGCCAGCAGCACCTCGGGCTATGAGCAGTTCTTC. This sequence encodes CASSTSGYEQFF.

This clone was seen once. J is TRBJ2-7 and V is TRBV5-4; 7 bases are shared with TRBD2. Germline V lookup: CDR1 SGHNT, CDR2 YYREEE (reference sequence). The CDR3 length is 14 residues. J gave up 5 bases and V 4 bases, and 9 bases lay outside the gene matches. The CDR3: CASSQRGVSHEQYF. The CDR3 bases are TGTGCCAGCAGCCAGCGGGGAGTGAGCCACGAGCAGTACTTC.

The V and J genes are TRBV27 and TRBJ2-6; D gene uncertain. Trimming pared 2 bases from V and 0 bases from J, leaving 8 bases between. The CDR3 is made up of 16 amino acids. Germline assignment: CDR1 MNHEY and CDR2 SMNVEV (reference sequence). CDR3 bases: TGTGCCAGCAGTTTAGGAGTTGGCTCTGGGGCCAACGTCCTGACTTTC. Translated: CASSLGVGSGANVLTF.

The rearrangement joins TRBV9 to TRBJ2-5; 10 bases are shared with TRBD2. After removal of 3 bases from V and 2 bases from J, the junction contained 1 base not matched to a gene. The CDR3 spans 14 residues. In germline, CDR1 is SGDLS, CDR2 YYNGEE. DNA of the CDR3: TGTGCCAGCAGCGGGGGACTAGCGCAAGAGACCCAGTACTTC. Amino acid sequence: CASSGGLAQETQYF. The variable domain in full, with the rest retrieved from reference TRBV9 and TRBJ2-5, is DSGVTQTPKHLITATGQRVTLRCSPRSGDLSVYWYQQSLDQGLQFLIQYYNGEERAKGNILERFSAQQFPDLHSELNLSSLELGDSALYFCASSGGLAQETQYFGPGTRLLVL.

The V call is TRBV7-2, the J call TRBJ1-1; no clear D gene. This CDR3 is built from 17 residues. V lost 6 bases and J lost 0, with 20 bases in between. Germline assignment: CDR1 SGHTA and CDR2 FQGNSA. The CDR3 here is CASSRYPGPDLNTEAFF. DNA for the CDR3: TGTGCCAGCAGTCGATACCCCGGGCCGGACCTGAACACTGAAGCTTTCTTT.

The chain recombines TRBV9 with TRBJ2-1; 8 bases line up with TRBD2. Germline loops: CDR1 SGDLS, CDR2 YYNGEE. The CDR3 runs to 13 residues. V lost 3 bases, J lost 9 bases, and 5 bases stayed unmatched. CDR3 coding DNA: TGTGCCAGCAGCGGAGCGGGGGCCGGTGAGCAGTTCTTC. This translates into CASSGAGAGEQFF.

The gene calls are TRBV19 and TRBJ2-4; TRBD1 might be the D (5 bases). The CDR3 sequence is 15 residues long. Germline V gene lookup returns CDR1 LNHDA and CDR2 SQIVND (reference sequence). V was shortened by 5 bases and J by 0 bases, with 11 bases between the two germline ends. CDR3: CASSGAGGAKNIQYF. The CDR3 DNA reads TGTGCCAGTAGTGGGGCAGGTGGAGCCAAAAACATTCAGTACTTC.

The chain joins TRBV19 to TRBJ2-3; perhaps TRBD2 as D (6 bases). From germline, CDR1 is LNHDA and CDR2 SQIVND (reference sequence). This CDR3 comprises 16 residues. V was shortened by 5 bases and J by 3 bases, with 18 bases between the two germline ends. This CDR3 is CASSHQSGWETDTQYF. CDR3 nucleotides: TGTGCCAGTAGTCATCAAAGCGGGTGGGAGACAGATACGCAGTATTTT.

J is TRBJ1-1 and V is TRBV11-2; D perhaps matches TRBD1 (5 bases). Germline V gives CDR1 SGHAT, CDR2 FQNNGV. The V and J ends lost 1 base and 6 bases respectively, with 15 bases between them. This CDR3 is 15 amino acids long. The CDR3 DNA sequence: TGTGCCAGCAGCTTAGCGGGTCCAGGGCGATCTGAAGCTTTCTTT. It encodes CASSLAGPGRSEAFF. The complete variable domain, with remaining parts taken from reference TRBV11-2 and TRBJ1-1, reads EAGVAQSPRYKIIEKRQSVAFWCNPISGHATLYWYQQILGQGPKLLIQFQNNGVVDDSQLPKDRFSAERLKGVDSTLKIQPAKLEDSAVYLCASSLAGPGRSEAFFGQGTRLTVV.

The J gene is TRBJ2-1, the V gene TRBV18; possibly TRBD1 or TRBD2 for D (5 bases each). Germline values: CDR1 KGHSH, CDR2 LQKENI. The V end was cut by 1 base, the J end by 6 bases, with 7 bases between. This CDR3 has 13 amino acids. The CDR3 coding sequence is TGTGCCAGCTCACCACGGGGGATCAATGAGCAGTTCTTC. Its translation is CASSPRGINEQFF.

This chain connects TRBV6-5 to TRBJ2-3; a weak D match, TRBD1 (6 bases). CDR1 and CDR2 (germline): MNHEY, SVGAGI. V lost 5 bases to trimming and J lost 8 bases, with 17 bases between them. The CDR3 totals 14 residues. The CDR3 protein is CASSERTEGGTQYF. The CDR3 DNA is TGTGCCAGCAGTGAACGGACCGAAGGGGGTACGCAGTATTTT.

The sample holds a few counts of this clone. The V gene is TRBV7-6, the J gene TRBJ1-5, with D unresolved. Germline-derived CDR1 and CDR2 are SGHVS and FNYEAQ. Trimming removed 5 bases at V and 9 bases at J, with 17 bases between. The CDR3 has 14 amino acids. The CDR3 spells CASSVWEDPGPQHF. CDR3 DNA: TGTGCCAGCAGCGTGTGGGAGGACCCTGGGCCCCAGCATTTT.

The rearrangement uses TRBV6-5 and TRBJ2-7; maybe TRBD2 (5 bases). The CDR3 loop spans 12 amino acids. V shed 9 bases and J shed 7 bases, with 16 bases lying between them. Germline loops: CDR1 MNHEY, CDR2 SVGAGI. The CDR3 nucleotides read TGTGCCAGTGGAGGCCCTCCGGGGGAGCAGTACTTC. This translates into CASGGPPGEQYF.

V usage is TRBV7-3 and J usage is TRBJ2-1, with 10 bases lining up with TRBD2. The CDR3 extends over 17 amino acids. V shed 0 bases, J shed 4 bases, and the junction held 6 bases outside the gene matches. Per the germline V gene, CDR1 is SGHTA and CDR2 is FQGTGA. The CDR3 loop reads CASSLTNSGRDYNEQFF. As DNA, the CDR3 is TGTGCCAGCAGCTTAACGAACAGCGGGAGGGATTACAATGAGCAGTTCTTC.

This rearrangement joins TRBV6-5 to TRBJ2-7; 11 bases map to TRBD1. The germline V gene has CDR1 MNHEY and CDR2 SVGAGI. V trimming: 0 bases; J trimming: 2 bases; junction bases outside the gene matches: 3. The CDR3 is made up of 16 amino acids. In nucleotides, the CDR3 is TGTGCCAGCAGTTACTCGATGGGACAGGGGGCCTACGAGCAGTACTTC. Protein product: CASSYSMGQGAYEQYF.

The CDR3 region has the DNA TGTGCCAGCAGTGTAATAGGGACTAGCGGATACAATGAGCAGTTCTTC. The encoded protein is CASSVIGTSGYNEQFF. J is TRBJ2-1 and V is TRBV2; 11 bases map to TRBD2. CDR1 is SNHLY, CDR2 FYNNEI, per germline. CDR3 size: 16 residues. Losses at the gene ends were 4 bases for V and 4 bases for J; bases not matched to a gene: 6. Complete variable domain (other parts from reference TRBV2 and TRBJ2-1): EPEVTQTPSHQVTQMGQEVILRCVPISNHLYFYWYRQILGQKVEFLVSFYNNEISEKSEIFDDQFSVERPDGSNFTLKIRSTKLEDSAMYFCASSVIGTSGYNEQFFGPGTRLTVL.

V gene TRBV19 combines with J gene TRBJ2-5; D not resolved. The J call may be in error: the DNA end matches TRBJ2-7 better. The CDR3 spans 15 residues. Germline CDR1 LNHDA, CDR2 SQIVND (reference sequence). The CDR3 sequence is CASSIGTLGSYEQYF. Written as DNA, the CDR3 is TGTGCCAGTAGTATAGGGACCCTCGGGTCCTACGAGCAGTACTTC.

The rearrangement joins TRBV28 to TRBJ2-5; 9 bases fit TRBD1. Trimming took 6 bases from V and 3 from J; bases not matched to a gene: 8. There are 15 residues in the CDR3. The germline CDR1 and CDR2 sequences are MDHEN and SYDVKM. CDR3 protein: CASSFWDRDKETQYF. The CDR3 DNA reads TGTGCCAGCAGCTTTTGGGACAGGGATAAAGAGACCCAGTACTTC.

V usage is TRBV7-6 and J usage is TRBJ2-1, with D possibly matching TRBD1 (5 bases). Trimming left V 1 base short and J 10 bases short, with 11 bases between. CDR1 is SGHVS and CDR2 is FNYEAQ in the germline V gene. This CDR3 comprises 13 residues. The CDR3 loop reads CASSLVLAGEQFF. As DNA, the CDR3 is TGTGCCAGCAGCTTAGTCTTAGCAGGGGAGCAGTTCTTC.

This chain connects TRBV19 to TRBJ1-5; D is uncertain. The CDR3 has 15 amino acids. V gave up 3 bases and J gave up 4 bases, with 13 bases separating them. Per the germline V gene, CDR1 is LNHDA and CDR2 is SQIVND (reference sequence). The CDR3 region is CASSIPGLGNQPQHF. The CDR3 region has the DNA TGTGCCAGTAGTATTCCAGGACTGGGGAATCAGCCCCAGCATTTT. Full variable domain (rest looked up from reference TRBV19 and TRBJ1-5): DGGITQSPKYLFRKEGQNVTLSCEQNLNHDAMYWYRQDPGQGLRLIYYSQIVNDFQKGDIAEGYSVSREKKESFPLTVTSAQKNPTAFYLCASSIPGLGNQPQHFGDGTRLSIL.

The chain links TRBV19 to TRBJ1-1; D unresolved. Germline CDR1 and CDR2: LNHDA and SQIVND (reference sequence). The CDR3 loop spans 13 amino acids. The germline V and J ends were trimmed by 3 bases and 4 bases, with 9 bases remaining between them. CDR3 DNA: TGTGCCAGTAGTATGGGCGGGCTCACTGAAGCTTTCTTT. Its translation is CASSMGGLTEAFF.

The chain has TRBV28 and TRBJ2-6, with a tentative D call TRBD1 (5 bases). CDR3 size: 17 residues. The V end lost 6 bases, the J end lost 0 bases, and 15 bases lay between the germline ends. Germline-derived CDR1 and CDR2 are MDHEN and SYDVKM. The chain's CDR3 is CASRGDLKGSGANVLTF. The CDR3 DNA is TGTGCCAGCAGAGGGGATTTAAAGGGCTCTGGGGCCAACGTCCTGACTTTC.

The table lists this clone with a count of one. V usage is TRBV19 and J usage is TRBJ2-4; D gene ambiguous. CDR1 is LNHDA, CDR2 SQIVND, per germline (reference sequence). The CDR3 extends over 14 amino acids. Trimming took off 5 bases at V and 0 bases at J, with 8 bases between the two ends. The CDR3 nucleotides are TGTGCCAGTAGTGACGGGTTAGCCAAAAACATTCAGTACTTC. Protein product: CASSDGLAKNIQYF.

The CDR3 here is CAWSGQGRETQYF. CDR3 in DNA: TGTGCCTGGAGTGGGCAGGGGCGGGAGACCCAGTACTTC. The rearrangement joins TRBV30 to TRBJ2-5; the D gene is possibly TRBD1 (6 bases). The CDR3 extends over 13 amino acids. Germline CDR1 and CDR2: GTSNPN and SVGIG (reference sequence). V gave up 1 base and J gave up 5 bases, with 11 bases separating them.

This chain joins TRBV7-9 and TRBJ2-7, with TRBD1 matching 10 bases. Germline CDR1 SEHNR, CDR2 FQNEAQ (reference sequence). The CDR3 extends over 16 amino acids. Trimming took 4 bases from V and 2 from J; bases not matched to a gene: 8. The CDR3 spells CASSYPRTGGTYEQYF. CDR3 DNA sequence: TGTGCCAGCAGCTATCCCCGGACAGGGGGTACCTACGAGCAGTACTTC.

This clone was recorded once. The rearrangement joins TRBV6-1 to TRBJ2-3; TRBD2 aligns across 7 bases. The CDR3 totals 14 residues. Germline V lookup: CDR1 MNHNS, CDR2 SASEGT. The ends lost 4 bases at V and 5 bases at J; junction bases unmatched: 6. The CDR3: CASSAPGEGDTQYF. The CDR3 region has the DNA TGTGCCAGCAGTGCACCCGGGGAGGGAGATACGCAGTATTTT.